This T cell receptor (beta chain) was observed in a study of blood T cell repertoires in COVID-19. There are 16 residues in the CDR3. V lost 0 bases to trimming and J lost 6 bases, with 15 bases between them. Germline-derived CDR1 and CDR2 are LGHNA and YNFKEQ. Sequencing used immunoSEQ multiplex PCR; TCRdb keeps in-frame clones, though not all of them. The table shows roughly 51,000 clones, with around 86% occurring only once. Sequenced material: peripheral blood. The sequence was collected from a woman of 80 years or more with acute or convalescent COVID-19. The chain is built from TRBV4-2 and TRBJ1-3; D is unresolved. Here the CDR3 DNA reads TGTGCCAGCAGCCAAGATGGTCCCTGGGAGAAAAACACCATATATTTT. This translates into CASSQDGPWEKNTIYF.